One sample yielded the 11 T cell receptor beta chains listed below, sequenced in a study of T cells in Graves' hyperthyroidism and ophthalmopathy (dated by TCRdb to between 2019 and 2020). Library preparation was by multiplex PCR. The listed sequencing device is Illumina HiSeq 2000. TCR beta CDR3 regions were amplified from RNA transcripts. A first-round RT-PCR of the TCR CDR3 used the HTBI primer set with the Qiagen OneStep RT-PCR kit. The public reads were reprocessed in TCRdb via fastp at Q25 and MiXCR, keeping in-frame beta chains. Entries are consolidated by CDR3 protein sequence, retaining the most common genes and DNA. In this sample the table shows hundreds of thousands of distinct CDR3 sequences, about two fifths of which occur a single time. The ten largest clones capture approximately 8.7% of the sample. Sequences were obtained from blood. The receptors were gathered from a man younger than 35 with Graves' hyperthyroidism.

This chain connects TRBV29-1 to TRBJ1-4; maybe TRBD1 (6 bases). Trimming pared 8 bases from V and 7 bases from J, leaving 23 bases between. The CDR3 contains 15 residues. The germline gives CDR1 SQVTM, CDR2 ANQGSEA. CDR3 sequence reads: CSLVGARTVREKLFF. The CDR3 nucleotides are TGCAGCTTAGTCGGGGCCCGGACAGTTCGTGAAAAACTGTTTTTT.

At least ten counts were recorded for this clonotype. The chain is built from TRBV7-2 and TRBJ2-7, with 8 bases matching TRBD2. The CDR3 spans 13 residues. The V and J ends lost 2 bases and 7 bases, in that order; junction bases with no gene match: 4. Per germline, CDR1 SGHTA and CDR2 FQGNSA. The CDR3 protein is CASSLSGSEEQYF. CDR3 DNA: TGTGCCAGCAGCTTAAGCGGGAGTGAGGAGCAGTACTTC.

V gene TRBV19 combines with J gene TRBJ2-7; 8 bases match TRBD1. CDR3 length: 16 residues. Germline V gene data show CDR1 as LNHDA and CDR2 as SQIVND (reference sequence). With 2 bases clipped from V and 5 bases from J, the junction kept 11 bases outside the gene matches. For the CDR3, the DNA is TGTGCCAGTAGTATAAAGGGGAGCGAGACAGGGGACGAGCAGTACTTC. It translates to CASSIKGSETGDEQYF.

The chain uses TRBV7-3 and TRBJ2-5; 7 bases are shared with TRBD2. V shed 6 bases and J 1 base; nucleotides not matched to a gene: 8. This CDR3 comprises 15 residues. The germline gives CDR1 SGHTA, CDR2 FQGTGA. The CDR3 protein is CASSYSGRGQETQYF. For the CDR3, the DNA is TGTGCCAGCAGTTACTCTGGGAGGGGCCAAGAGACCCAGTACTTC.

There are many counts of this clonotype. The chain couples TRBV7-2 to TRBJ2-7; the D gene is possibly TRBD2 (6 bases). The CDR3 has 15 amino acids. The germline V gene has CDR1 SGHTA and CDR2 FQGNSA. V gave up 5 bases and J gave up 2 bases, with 16 bases separating them. CDR3 sequence: CASSPRTNPTYEQYF. CDR3 DNA sequence: TGTGCCAGCAGCCCCCGGACTAACCCCACCTACGAGCAGTACTTC.

This clonotype occurred many times. The rearrangement uses TRBV29-1 and TRBJ2-7; D not resolved. This CDR3 comprises 12 residues. CDR1 is SQVTM and CDR2 is ANQGSEA in the germline V gene. Trimming pared 2 bases from V and 0 bases from J, leaving 5 bases between. In nucleotides, the CDR3 is TGCAGCGTTGAAATCGCCTCCTACGAGCAGTACTTC. It yields the protein CSVEIASYEQYF.

This clonotype was seen only a few times. The chain is built from TRBV5-6 and TRBJ1-6; the D is unclear. V was shortened by 2 bases and J by 9 bases, with 9 bases between the two germline ends. This CDR3 is built from 13 residues. Germline V lookup: CDR1 SGHDT, CDR2 YYEEEE. The CDR3 DNA reads TGTGCCAGCAGCTTAAATCGTCGTTCACCCCTCCACTTT. Translating it yields CASSLNRRSPLHF.

This clonotype was recorded at least ten times. The gene calls are TRBV29-1 and TRBJ2-7; D gene uncertain. CDR1 SQVTM and CDR2 ANQGSEA come from the germline V gene. V gave up 0 bases and J gave up 2 bases, with 8 bases separating them. The CDR3 runs 13 residues. The CDR3 DNA reads TGCAGCGTTGAAGAGACATCTACCTACGAGCAGTACTTC. This gives the protein CSVEETSTYEQYF.

The sample holds many counts of this clonotype. The V gene is TRBV2, the J gene TRBJ2-2, with TRBD2 identical over 13 bases. The CDR3 runs 12 residues. Per the germline V gene, CDR1 is SNHLY and CDR2 is FYNNEI. The ends lost 8 bases at V and 11 bases at J; junction bases unmatched: 2. DNA for the CDR3: TGTGCCAGCCGGACTAGCGGGAGTGAGCTGTTTTTT. This translates into CASRTSGSELFF.

This clonotype was observed at least ten times. This chain connects TRBV9 to TRBJ2-2; D not resolved. This CDR3 is built from 13 residues. The V end lost 0 bases, the J end lost 8 bases, and 8 bases lay between the germline ends. Germline V gene lookup returns CDR1 SGDLS and CDR2 YYNGEE. The CDR3 loop reads CASSVARSGELFF. CDR3 nucleotides: TGTGCCAGCAGCGTAGCTCGTTCTGGGGAGCTGTTTTTT.

The J gene is TRBJ1-4, the V gene TRBV5-1; 7 nucleotides agree with TRBD1. Germline CDR1 and CDR2: SGHRS and YFSETQ. This CDR3 has 15 amino acids. V shed 4 bases and J 4 bases; nucleotides not matched to a gene: 7. This chain's CDR3 is CASSRYGDSNEKLFF. CDR3 coding DNA: TGCGCCAGCAGCCGATATGGGGACAGTAATGAAAAACTGTTTTTT.